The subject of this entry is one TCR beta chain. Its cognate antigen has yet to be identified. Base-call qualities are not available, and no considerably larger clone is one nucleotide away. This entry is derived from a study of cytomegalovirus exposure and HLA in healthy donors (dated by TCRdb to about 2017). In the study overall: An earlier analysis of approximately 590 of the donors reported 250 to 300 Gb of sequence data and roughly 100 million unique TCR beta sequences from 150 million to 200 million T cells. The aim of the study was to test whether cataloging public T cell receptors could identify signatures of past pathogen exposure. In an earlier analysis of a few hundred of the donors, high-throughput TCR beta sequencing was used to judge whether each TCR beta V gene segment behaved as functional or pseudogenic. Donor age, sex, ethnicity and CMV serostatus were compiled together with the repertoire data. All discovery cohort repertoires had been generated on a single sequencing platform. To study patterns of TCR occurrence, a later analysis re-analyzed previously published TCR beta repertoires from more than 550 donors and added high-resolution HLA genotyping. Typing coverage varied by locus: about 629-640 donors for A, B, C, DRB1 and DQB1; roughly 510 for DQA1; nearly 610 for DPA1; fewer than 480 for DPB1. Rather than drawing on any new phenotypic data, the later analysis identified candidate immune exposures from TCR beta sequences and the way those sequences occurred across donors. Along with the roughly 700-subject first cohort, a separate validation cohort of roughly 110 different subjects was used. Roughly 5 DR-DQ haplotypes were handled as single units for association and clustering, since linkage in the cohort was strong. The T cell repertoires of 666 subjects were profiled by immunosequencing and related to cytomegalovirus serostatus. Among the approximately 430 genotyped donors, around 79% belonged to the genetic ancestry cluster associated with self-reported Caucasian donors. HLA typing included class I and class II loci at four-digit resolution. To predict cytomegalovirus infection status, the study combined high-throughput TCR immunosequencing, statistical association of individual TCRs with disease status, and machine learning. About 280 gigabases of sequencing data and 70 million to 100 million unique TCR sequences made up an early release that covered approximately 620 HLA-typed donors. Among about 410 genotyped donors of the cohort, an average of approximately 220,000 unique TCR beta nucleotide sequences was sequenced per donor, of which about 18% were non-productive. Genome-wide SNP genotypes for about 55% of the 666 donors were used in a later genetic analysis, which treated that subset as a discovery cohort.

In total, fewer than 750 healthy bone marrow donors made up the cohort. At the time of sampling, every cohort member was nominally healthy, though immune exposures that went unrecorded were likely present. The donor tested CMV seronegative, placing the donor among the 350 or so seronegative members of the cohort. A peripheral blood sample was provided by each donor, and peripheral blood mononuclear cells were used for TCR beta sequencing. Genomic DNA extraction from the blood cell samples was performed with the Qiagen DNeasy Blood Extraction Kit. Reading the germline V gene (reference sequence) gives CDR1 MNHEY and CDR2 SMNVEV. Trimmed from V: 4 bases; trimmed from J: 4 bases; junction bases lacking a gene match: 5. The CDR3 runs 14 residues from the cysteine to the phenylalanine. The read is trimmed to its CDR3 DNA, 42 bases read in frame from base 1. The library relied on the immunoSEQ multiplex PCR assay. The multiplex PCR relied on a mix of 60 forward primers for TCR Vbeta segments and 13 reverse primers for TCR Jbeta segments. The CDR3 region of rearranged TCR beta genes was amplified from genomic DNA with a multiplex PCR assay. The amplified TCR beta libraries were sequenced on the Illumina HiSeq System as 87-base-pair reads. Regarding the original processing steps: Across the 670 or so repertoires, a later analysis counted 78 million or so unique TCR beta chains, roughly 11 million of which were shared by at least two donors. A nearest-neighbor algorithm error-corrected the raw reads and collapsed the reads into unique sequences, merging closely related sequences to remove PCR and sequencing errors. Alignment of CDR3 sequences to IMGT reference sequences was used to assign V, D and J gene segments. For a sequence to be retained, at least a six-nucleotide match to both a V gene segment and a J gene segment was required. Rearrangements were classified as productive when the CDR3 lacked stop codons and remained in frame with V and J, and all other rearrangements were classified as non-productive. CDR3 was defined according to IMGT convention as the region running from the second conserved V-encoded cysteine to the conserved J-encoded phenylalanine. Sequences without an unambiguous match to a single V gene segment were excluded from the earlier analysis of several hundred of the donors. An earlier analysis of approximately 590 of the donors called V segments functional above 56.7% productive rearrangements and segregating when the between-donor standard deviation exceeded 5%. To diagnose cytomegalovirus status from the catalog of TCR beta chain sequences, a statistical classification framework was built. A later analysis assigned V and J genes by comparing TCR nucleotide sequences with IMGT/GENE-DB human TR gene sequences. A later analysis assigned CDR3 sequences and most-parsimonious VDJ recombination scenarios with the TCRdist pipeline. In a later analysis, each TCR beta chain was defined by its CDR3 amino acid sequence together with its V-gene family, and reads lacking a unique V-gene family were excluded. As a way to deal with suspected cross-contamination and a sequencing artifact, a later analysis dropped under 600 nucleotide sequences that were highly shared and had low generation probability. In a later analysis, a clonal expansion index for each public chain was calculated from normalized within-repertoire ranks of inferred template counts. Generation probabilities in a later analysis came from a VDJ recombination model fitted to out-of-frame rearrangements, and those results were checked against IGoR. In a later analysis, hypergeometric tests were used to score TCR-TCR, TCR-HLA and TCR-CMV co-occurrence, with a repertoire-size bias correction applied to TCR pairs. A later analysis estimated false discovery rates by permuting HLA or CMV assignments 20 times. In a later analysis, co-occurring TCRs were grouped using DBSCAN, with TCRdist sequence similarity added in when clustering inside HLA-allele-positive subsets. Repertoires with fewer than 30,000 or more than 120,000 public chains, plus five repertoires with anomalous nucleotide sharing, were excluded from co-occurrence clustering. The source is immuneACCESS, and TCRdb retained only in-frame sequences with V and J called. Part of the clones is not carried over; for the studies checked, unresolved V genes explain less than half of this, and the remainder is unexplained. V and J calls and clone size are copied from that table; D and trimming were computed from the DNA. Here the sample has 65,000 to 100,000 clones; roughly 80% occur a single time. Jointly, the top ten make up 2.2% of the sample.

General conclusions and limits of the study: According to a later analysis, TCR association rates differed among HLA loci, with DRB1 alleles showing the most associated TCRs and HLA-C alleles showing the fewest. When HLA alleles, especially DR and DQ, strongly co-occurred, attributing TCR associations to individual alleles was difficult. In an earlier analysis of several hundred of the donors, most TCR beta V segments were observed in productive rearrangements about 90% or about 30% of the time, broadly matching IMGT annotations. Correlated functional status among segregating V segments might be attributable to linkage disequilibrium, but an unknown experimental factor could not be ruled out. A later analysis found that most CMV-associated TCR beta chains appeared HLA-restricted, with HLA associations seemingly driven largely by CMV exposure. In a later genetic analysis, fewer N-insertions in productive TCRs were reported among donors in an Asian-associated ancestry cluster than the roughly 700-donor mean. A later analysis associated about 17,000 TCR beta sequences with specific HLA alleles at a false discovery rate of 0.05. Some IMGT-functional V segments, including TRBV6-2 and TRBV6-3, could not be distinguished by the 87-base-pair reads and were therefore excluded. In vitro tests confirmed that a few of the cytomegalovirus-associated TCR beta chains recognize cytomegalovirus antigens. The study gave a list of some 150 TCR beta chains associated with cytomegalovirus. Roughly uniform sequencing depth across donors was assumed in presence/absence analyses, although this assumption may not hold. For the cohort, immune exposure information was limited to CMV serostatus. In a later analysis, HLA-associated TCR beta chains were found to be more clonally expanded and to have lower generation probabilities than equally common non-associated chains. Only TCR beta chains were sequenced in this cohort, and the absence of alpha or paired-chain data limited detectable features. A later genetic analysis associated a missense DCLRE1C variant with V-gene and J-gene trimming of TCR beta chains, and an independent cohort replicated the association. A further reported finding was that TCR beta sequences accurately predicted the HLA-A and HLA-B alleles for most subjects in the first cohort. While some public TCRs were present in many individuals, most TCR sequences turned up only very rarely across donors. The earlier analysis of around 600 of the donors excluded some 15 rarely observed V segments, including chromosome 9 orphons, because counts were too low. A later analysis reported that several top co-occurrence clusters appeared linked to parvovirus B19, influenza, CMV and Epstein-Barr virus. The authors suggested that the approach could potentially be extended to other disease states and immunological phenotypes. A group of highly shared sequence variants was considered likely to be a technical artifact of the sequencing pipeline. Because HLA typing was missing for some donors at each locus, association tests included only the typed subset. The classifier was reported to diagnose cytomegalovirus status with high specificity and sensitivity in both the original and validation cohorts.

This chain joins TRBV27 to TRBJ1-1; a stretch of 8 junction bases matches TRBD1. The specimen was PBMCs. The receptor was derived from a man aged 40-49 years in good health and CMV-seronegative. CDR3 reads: CASSSWTGPTEAFF. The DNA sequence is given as TGTGCCAGCAGTTCCTGGACAGGGCCCACTGAAGCTTTCTTT.